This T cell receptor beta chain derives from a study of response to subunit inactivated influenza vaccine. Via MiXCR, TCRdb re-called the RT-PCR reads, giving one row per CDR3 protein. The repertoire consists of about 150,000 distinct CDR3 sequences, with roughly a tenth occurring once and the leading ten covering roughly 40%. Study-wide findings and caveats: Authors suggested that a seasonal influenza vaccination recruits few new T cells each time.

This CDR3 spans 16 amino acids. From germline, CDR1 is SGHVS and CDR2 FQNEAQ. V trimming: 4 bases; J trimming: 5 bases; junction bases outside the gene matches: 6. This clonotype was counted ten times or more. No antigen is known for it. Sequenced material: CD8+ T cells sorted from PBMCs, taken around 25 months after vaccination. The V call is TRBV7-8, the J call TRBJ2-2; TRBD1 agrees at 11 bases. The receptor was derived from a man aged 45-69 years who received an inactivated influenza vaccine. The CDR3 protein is CASSSSDRGPTGELFF. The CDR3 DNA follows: TGTGCCAGCAGCTCCTCGGACAGGGGGCCGACCGGGGAGCTGTTTTTT.